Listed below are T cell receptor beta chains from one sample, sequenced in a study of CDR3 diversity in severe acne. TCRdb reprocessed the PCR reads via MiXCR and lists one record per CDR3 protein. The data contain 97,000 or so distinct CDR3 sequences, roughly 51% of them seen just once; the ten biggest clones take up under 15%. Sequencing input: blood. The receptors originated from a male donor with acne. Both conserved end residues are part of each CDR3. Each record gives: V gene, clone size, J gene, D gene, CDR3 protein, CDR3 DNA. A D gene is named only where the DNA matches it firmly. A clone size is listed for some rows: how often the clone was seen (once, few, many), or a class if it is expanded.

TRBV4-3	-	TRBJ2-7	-	CASSQDRSGVSYEQYF	TGCGCCAGCAGCCAAGACCGCTCAGGCGTCTCCTACGAGCAGTACTTC
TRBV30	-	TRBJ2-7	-	CAWSPWDGHSYEQYF	TGTGCCTGGAGTCCTTGGGACGGACACTCCTACGAGCAGTACTTC
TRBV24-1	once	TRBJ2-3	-	CATSDRETGRPDTQYF	TGTGCCACCAGTGACCGCGAAACGGGGCGCCCAGATACGCAGTATTTT
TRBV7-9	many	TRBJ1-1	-	CASSPPVF	TGTGCCAGCAGCCCCCCCGTCTTT
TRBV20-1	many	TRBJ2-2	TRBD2	CSAISSGRATGELFF	TGCAGTGCTATCTCTAGCGGGAGAGCCACCGGGGAGCTGTTTTTT
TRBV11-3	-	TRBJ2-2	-	CASSLGYRGELFF	TGTGCCAGCAGCTTAGGGTATCGGGGGGAGCTGTTTTTT
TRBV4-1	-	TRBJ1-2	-	CASSQVGEGYTF	TGCGCCAGCAGCCAAGTTGGGGAGGGCTACACCTTC
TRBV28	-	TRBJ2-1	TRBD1	CASSSAYRGFSYNEQFF	TGTGCCAGCAGTTCCGCTTACAGGGGTTTCTCCTACAATGAGCAGTTCTTC
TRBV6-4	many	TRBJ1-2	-	CASSEGANYGYTF	TGTGCCAGCAGTGAGGGGGCTAACTATGGCTACACCTTC
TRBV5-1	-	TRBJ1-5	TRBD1	CASSLARGSSNQPQHF	TGCGCCAGCAGCTTGGCCAGGGGGAGTAGCAATCAGCCCCAGCATTTT
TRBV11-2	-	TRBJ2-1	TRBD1	CASSPSSGQGSYNEQFF	TGTGCCAGCAGCCCATCTTCAGGACAGGGGAGCTACAATGAGCAGTTCTTC
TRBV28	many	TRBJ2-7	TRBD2	CASSRLAGDSYEQYF	TGTGCCAGCAGTCGACTAGCGGGAGATTCCTACGAGCAGTACTTC
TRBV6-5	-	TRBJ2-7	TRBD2	CARSAGTSGGTLSYEQYF	TGTGCCCGCAGTGCCGGGACTAGCGGGGGGACCCTATCCTACGAGCAGTACTTC
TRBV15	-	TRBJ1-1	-	CATSRDRRGSFF	TGTGCCACCAGCAGAGATCGGCGCGGGTCTTTCTTT
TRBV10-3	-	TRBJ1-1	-	CAINGRVNTEAFF	TGTGCCATCAACGGACGGGTGAACACTGAAGCTTTCTTT
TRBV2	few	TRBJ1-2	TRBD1	CASSDRDRSDYGYTF	TGTGCCAGCAGTGACCGGGACAGGAGCGACTATGGCTACACCTTC
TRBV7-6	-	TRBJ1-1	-	CASSSGSNTEAFF	TGTGCCAGCAGCTCGGGGAGTAACACTGAAGCTTTCTTT